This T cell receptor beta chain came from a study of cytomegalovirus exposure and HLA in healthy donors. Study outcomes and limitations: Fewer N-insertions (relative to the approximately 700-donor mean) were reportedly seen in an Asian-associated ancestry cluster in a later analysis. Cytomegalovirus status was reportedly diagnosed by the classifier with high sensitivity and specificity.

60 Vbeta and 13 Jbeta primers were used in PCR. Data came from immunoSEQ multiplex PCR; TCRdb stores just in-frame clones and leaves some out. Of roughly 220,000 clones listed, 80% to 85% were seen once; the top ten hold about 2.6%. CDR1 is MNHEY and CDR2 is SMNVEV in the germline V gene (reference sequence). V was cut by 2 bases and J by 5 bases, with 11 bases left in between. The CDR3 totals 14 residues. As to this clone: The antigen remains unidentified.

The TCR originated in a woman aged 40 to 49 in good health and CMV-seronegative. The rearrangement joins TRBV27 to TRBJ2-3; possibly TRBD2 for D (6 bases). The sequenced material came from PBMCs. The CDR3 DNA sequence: TGTGCCAGCAGTTTAGCGGGAACCATAGATACGCAGTATTTT. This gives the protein CASSLAGTIDTQYF.